A single TCR beta chain is shown here with its context. Original handling: Reference gene primer amplification gave nucleated cell count estimates. Clones were sequenced by immunoSEQ multiplex PCR, and TCRdb holds only the in-frame ones, with some missing. From that table come the V and J calls and clone size; the DNA was used to work out D and trimming. Of about 250,000 clones detected, approximately 80% appear once; the ten largest clones hold around 4.1%. CDR3 size: 15 residues. The germline CDR1 and CDR2 sequences are SGHRS and YFSETQ. The trim removed 1 base at V and 2 bases at J, leaving 3 bases unmatched. These data belong to a study of blood T cell repertoires in COVID-19.

The V call is TRBV5-1, the J call TRBJ1-1, with 9 bases aligning to TRBD1. This receptor was identified in a woman aged 40 to 50 with active or convalescent COVID-19. Sequencing was done on a sample of peripheral blood. This CDR3 is CASSLRGQGNTEAFF. The DNA for the CDR3 is TGCGCCAGCAGCTTGAGGGGACAGGGAAACACTGAAGCTTTCTTT.